This T cell receptor beta chain was documented in a study of cytomegalovirus exposure and HLA in healthy donors. The PCR employed 60 Vbeta primers together with 13 Jbeta primers. Sequencing was performed with immunoSEQ multiplex PCR; in TCRdb, only in-frame clones are kept and a portion is missing. The table shows roughly 100,000 clones, with around three quarters occurring only once. General observations from the study: The study labeled approximately 150 TCR beta chains cytomegalovirus-associated. Three of the chains that were CMV-associated were confirmed in vitro to be specific for CMV antigens. Follow-up analysis later connected one missense variant in DCLRE1C with trimming of TCR beta V- and J-genes.

Healthy people donating bone marrow made up the donors. The CDR3 runs to 16 residues. The germline V and J ends were trimmed by 5 bases and 0 bases, with 13 bases remaining between them. From germline, CDR1 is SGHTA and CDR2 FQGTGA. Turning to this clone: Its matching antigen is unknown.

This clonotype was sampled from a man aged 35-49 years in good health and CMV-seronegative. The sample was PBMCs. The J gene is TRBJ2-2, the V gene TRBV7-3, with D possibly TRBD2 on 7 matching bases. The CDR3 DNA sequence: TGTGCCAGCAGCATTACGGGGGGCGCGAACACCGGGGAGCTGTTTTTT. Translating gives CASSITGGANTGELFF.